Sequencing of this T cell receptor beta chain was carried out in a study of Ad26.COV2.S vaccination and SARS-CoV-2 variants. Study outcomes and limitations: A substantial breadth of spike-specific CD8+ and CD4+ T cell responses after vaccination has been reported. It was found that vaccine and placebo recipients had similar non-spike TCR breadth.

Treatment noted: 15 to 20 received Ad26.COV2.S at low or high dose, single or two shots; five or six received placebo; per-sample allocation not given. Following the first vaccine or placebo injection, samples were taken on day 63. On this clone itself: The target antigen is unknown.

CDR1 and CDR2 (germline): SGHRS, YFSETQ. V was cut by 3 bases and J by 2 bases, with 18 bases left in between. The CDR3 consists of 16 residues. Sequenced by immunoSEQ multiplex PCR; TCRdb stores in-frame clones only, minus some. In the table there are around 300,000 clones, 80% to 90% of which are singletons. The clonotype was recovered from a person aged 18-65 years who received the Ad26.COV2.S COVID-19 vaccine or a placebo. This chain joins TRBV5-1 and TRBJ2-7; D may be TRBD1 or TRBD2 (7 bases each). This sample comprised peripheral blood, obtained in a trial of Ad26.COV2.S vaccine versus placebo. In nucleotides, the CDR3 is TGCGCCAGCAGCTCCTCGCGCCAGGGGGGGACCTACGAGCAGTACTTC. This codes for CASSSSRQGGTYEQYF.